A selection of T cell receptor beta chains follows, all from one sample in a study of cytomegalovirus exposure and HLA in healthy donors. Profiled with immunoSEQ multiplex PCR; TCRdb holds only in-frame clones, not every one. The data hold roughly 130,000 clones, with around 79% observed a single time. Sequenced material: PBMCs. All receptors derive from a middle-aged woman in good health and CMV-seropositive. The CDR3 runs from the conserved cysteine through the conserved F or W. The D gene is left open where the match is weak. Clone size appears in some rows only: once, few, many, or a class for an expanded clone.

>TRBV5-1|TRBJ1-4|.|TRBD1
TGCGCCAGCAGACGGGACAGCAGTAATGAAAAACTGTTTTTT
CASRRDSSNEKLFF
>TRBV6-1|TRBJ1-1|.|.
TGTGCCAGCAGTGAACGCAGGAACACTGAAGCTTTCTTT
CASSERRNTEAFF
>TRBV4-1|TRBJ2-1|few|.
TGCGCCAGCAGCCAAGAGAGGGCTAGTTCCTACAATGAGCAGTTCTTC
CASSQERASSYNEQFF
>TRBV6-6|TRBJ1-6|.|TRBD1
TGTGCCAGCAGTATAGGACAGGCGAATTCACCCCTCCACTTT
CASSIGQANSPLHF
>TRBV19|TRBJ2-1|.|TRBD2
TGTGCCAGTAGGGTAGCGGGAGGGAAGTACAATGAGCAGTTCTTC
CASRVAGGKYNEQFF
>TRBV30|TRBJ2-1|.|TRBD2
TGTGCCTGGAGTGTACTGGCGGGAGTGGGGAATGAGCAGTTCTTC
CAWSVLAGVGNEQFF
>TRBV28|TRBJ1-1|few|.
TGTGCCAGCAGACTGCGCCGGGAGAGAACCGCTTTCTTT
CASRLRRERTAFF
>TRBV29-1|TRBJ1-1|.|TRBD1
TGCAGCGTTAGGACAGGGGACACTGAAGCTTTCTTT
CSVRTGDTEAFF
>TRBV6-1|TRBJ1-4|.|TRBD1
TGTGCCAGCAGTGAACACACAGGGGGTAATGAAAAACTGTTTTTT
CASSEHTGGNEKLFF
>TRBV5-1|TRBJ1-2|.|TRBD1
TGCGCCAGCAGCTTGATGGACAGGGATGGCTACACCTTC
CASSLMDRDGYTF
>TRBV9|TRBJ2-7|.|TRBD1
TGTGCCAGCAGCGGAATGACAGGGCGGTACGAGCAGTACTTC
CASSGMTGRYEQYF
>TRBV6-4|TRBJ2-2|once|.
TGTGCCAGCAGTCCACTCCCGATGGGCGAGGGGGTAGCATACACCGGGGAGCTGTTTTTT
CASSPLPMGEGVAYTGELFF
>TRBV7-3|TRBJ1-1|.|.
TGTGCCAGCAGCTTATCGACATACACTGAAGCTTTCTTT
CASSLSTYTEAFF
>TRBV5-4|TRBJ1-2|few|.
TGTGCCAGCAGCTTGACGGGACTCTACACCTTC
CASSLTGLYTF
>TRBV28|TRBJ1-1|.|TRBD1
TGTGCCAGCAGTTTAAGGGGACAGGGAAGGACTGAAGCTTTCTTT
CASSLRGQGRTEAFF
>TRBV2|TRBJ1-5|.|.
TGTGCCAGCAGTGGAACTCGCGGGGGCAATCAGCCCCAGCATTTT
CASSGTRGGNQPQHF
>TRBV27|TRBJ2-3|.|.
TGTGCCAGCAGTTTGGGCTACCCGACCTTCACAGATACGCAGTATTTT
CASSLGYPTFTDTQYF
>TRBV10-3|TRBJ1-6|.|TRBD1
TGTGCCATCCAGGGACAGGCAGATTCACCCCTCCACTTT
CAIQGQADSPLHF
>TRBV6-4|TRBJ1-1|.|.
TGTGCCAGCTCACGGACTGACCGGACCGCTGAAGCTTTCTTT
CASSRTDRTAEAFF
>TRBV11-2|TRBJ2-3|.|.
TGTGCCAGCAGCTACTACCGCGGGACCTCAGATACGCAGTATTTT
CASSYYRGTSDTQYF
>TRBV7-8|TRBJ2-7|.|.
TGTGCCAGCAGCTTAAACCCTAGAGAGTCCGCGGCGCAGTACTTC
CASSLNPRESAAQYF
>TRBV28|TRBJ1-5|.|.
TGTGCCAGCAGTTCTCAGGATTTGGGCAATCAGCCCCAGCATTTT
CASSSQDLGNQPQHF
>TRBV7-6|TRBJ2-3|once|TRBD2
TGTGCCAGCAGCGCAAGTCTAGCGGGGGCGCGCACAGATACGCAGTATTTT
CASSASLAGARTDTQYF
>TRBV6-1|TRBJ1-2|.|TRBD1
TGTGCCAGCGCTGGGACAGGGGGGAACTATGGCTACACCTTC
CASAGTGGNYGYTF
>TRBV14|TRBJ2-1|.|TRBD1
TGTGCCAGCAGCCAAGATACCCCGGGACAGGGGGCCGGTGAGCAGTTCTTC
CASSQDTPGQGAGEQFF